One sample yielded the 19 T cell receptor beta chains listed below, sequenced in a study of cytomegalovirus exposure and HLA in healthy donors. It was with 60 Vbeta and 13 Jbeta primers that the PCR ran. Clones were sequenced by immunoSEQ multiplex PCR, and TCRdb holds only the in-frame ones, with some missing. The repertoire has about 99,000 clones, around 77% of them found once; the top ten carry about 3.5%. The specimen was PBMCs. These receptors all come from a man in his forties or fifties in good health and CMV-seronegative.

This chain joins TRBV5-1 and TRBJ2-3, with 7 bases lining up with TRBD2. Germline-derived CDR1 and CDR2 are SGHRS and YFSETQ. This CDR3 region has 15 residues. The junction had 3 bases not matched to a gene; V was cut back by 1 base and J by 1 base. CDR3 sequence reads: CASSLWGGGTDTQYF. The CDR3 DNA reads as TGCGCCAGCAGCTTGTGGGGAGGGGGCACAGATACGCAGTATTTT.

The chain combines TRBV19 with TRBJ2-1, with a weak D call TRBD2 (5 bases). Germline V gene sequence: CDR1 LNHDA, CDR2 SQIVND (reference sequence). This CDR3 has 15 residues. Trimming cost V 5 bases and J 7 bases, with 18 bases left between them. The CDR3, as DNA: TGTGCCAGTAGTGGAAGCCAGAGGGTTGGGAATGAGCAGTTCTTC. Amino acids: CASSGSQRVGNEQFF. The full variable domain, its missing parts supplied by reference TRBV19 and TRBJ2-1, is DGGITQSPKYLFRKEGQNVTLSCEQNLNHDAMYWYRQDPGQGLRLIYYSQIVNDFQKGDIAEGYSVSREKKESFPLTVTSAQKNPTAFYLCASSGSQRVGNEQFFGPGTRLTVL.

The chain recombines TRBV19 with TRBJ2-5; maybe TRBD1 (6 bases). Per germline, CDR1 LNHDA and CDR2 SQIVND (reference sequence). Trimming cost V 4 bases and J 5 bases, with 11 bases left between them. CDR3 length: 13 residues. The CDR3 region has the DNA TGTGCCAGTAGTAGGGGGCGCTCGGAGACCCAGTACTTC. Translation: CASSRGRSETQYF. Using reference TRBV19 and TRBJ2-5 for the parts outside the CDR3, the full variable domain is DGGITQSPKYLFRKEGQNVTLSCEQNLNHDAMYWYRQDPGQGLRLIYYSQIVNDFQKGDIAEGYSVSREKKESFPLTVTSAQKNPTAFYLCASSRGRSETQYFGPGTRLLVL.

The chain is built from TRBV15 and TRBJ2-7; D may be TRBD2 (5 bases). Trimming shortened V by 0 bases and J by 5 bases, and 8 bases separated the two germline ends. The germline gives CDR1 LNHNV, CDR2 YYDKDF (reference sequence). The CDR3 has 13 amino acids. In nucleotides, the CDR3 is TGTGCCACCAGCAGAGATGCGAGGGACGAGCAGTACTTC. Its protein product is CATSRDARDEQYF.

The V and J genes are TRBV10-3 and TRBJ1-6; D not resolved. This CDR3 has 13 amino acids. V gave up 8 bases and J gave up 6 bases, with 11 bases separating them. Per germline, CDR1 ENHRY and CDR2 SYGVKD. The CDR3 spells CAIARQTNSPLHF. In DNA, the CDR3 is TGTGCCATCGCGCGGCAGACTAATTCACCCCTCCACTTT.

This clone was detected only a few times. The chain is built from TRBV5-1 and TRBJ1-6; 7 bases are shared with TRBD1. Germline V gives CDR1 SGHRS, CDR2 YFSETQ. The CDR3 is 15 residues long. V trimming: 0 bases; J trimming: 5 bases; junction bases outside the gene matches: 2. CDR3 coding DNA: TGCGCCAGCAGCTTGGAACAGGGGAATAATTCACCCCTCCACTTT. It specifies CASSLEQGNNSPLHF.

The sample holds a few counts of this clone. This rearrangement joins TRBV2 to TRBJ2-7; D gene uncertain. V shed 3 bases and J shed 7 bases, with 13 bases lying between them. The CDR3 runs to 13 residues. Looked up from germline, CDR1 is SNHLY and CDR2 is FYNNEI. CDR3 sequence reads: CASSDGHRWEQYF. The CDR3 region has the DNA TGTGCCAGCAGTGACGGTCACAGATGGGAGCAGTACTTC.

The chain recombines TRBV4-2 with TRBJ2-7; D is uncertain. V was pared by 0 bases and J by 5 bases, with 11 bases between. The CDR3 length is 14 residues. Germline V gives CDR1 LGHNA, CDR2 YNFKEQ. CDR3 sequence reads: CASSQDGQVNEQYF. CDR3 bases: TGTGCCAGCAGCCAAGATGGGCAGGTCAACGAGCAGTACTTC.

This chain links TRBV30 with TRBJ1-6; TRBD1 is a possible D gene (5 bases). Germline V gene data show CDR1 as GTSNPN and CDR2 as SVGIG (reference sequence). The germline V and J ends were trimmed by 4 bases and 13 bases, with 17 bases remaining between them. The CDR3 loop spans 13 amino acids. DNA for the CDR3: TGTGCCTGGAAGGAGCGGGGGAATTTCCCCCTCCACTTT. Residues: CAWKERGNFPLHF.

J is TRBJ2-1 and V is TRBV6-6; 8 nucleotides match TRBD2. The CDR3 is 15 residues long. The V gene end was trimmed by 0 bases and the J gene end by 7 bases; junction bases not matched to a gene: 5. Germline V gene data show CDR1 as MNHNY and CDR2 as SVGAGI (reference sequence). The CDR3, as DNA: TGTGCCAGCAGTTACTCAGAAACGGGAGGGAATGAGCAGTTCTTC. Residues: CASSYSETGGNEQFF.

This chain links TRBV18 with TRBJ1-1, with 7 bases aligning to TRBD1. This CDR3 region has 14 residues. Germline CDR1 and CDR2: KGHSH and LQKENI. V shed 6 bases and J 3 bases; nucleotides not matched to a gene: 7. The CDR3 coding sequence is TGTGCCAGCTCGTCACAGGGGCCAGACACTGAAGCTTTCTTT. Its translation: CASSSQGPDTEAFF.

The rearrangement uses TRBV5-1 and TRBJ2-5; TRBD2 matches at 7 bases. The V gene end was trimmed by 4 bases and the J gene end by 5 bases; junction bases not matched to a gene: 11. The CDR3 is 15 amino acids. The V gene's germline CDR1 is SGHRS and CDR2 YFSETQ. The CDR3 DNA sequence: TGCGCCAGCAGCCAGCTCGCGGGAGCGGGGGAGACCCAGTACTTC. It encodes CASSQLAGAGETQYF.

The CDR3 region is CASSLEAGHRNEKLFF. CDR3 in DNA: TGTGCCAGCAGCTTGGAAGCGGGACATAGGAATGAAAAACTGTTTTTT. The V gene is TRBV5-8, the J gene TRBJ1-4; a possible D gene is TRBD1 (6 bases). The V end was cut by 0 bases, the J end by 5 bases, with 14 bases between. This CDR3 is 16 amino acids long. Germline CDR1 is SGHTS and CDR2 is YDEGEE.

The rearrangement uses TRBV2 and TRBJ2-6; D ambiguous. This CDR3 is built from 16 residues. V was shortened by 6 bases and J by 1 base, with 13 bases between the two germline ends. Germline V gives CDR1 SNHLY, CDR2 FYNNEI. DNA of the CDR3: TGTGCCAGCAGCGGTCTCCCTAAGTCTGGGGCCAACGTCCTGACTTTC. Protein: CASSGLPKSGANVLTF.

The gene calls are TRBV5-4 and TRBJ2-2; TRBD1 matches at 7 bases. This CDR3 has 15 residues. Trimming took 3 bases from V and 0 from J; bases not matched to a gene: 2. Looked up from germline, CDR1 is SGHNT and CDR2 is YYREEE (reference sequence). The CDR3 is CASSSQGANTGELFF. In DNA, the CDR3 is TGTGCCAGCAGCTCTCAGGGGGCGAACACCGGGGAGCTGTTTTTT.

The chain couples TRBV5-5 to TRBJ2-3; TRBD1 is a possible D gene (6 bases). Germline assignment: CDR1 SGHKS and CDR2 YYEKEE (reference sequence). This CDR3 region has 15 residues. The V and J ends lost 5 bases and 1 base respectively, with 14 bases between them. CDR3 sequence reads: CASSLLGHRTDTQYF. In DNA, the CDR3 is TGTGCCAGCAGTCTGCTGGGACACCGCACAGATACGCAGTATTTT.

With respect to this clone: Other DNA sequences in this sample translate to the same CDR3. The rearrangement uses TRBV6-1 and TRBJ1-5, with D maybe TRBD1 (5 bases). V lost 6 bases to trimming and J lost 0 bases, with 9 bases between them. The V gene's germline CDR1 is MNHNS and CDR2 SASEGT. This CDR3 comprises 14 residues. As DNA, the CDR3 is TGTGCCAGCAGAACAGGATATAGCAATCAGCCCCAGCATTTT. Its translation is CASRTGYSNQPQHF.

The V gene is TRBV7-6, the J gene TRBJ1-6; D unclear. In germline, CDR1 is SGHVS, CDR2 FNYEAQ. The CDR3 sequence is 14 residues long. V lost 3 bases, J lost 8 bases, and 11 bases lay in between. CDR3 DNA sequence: TGTGCCAGCAGCTTGGGCTATCCGGATTCACCCCTCCACTTT. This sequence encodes CASSLGYPDSPLHF. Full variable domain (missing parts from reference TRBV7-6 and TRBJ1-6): GAGVSQSPRYKVTKRGQDVALRCDPISGHVSLYWYRQALGQGPEFLTYFNYEAQQDKSGLPNDRFSAERPEGSISTLTIQRTEQRDSAMYRCASSLGYPDSPLHFGNGTRLTVT.

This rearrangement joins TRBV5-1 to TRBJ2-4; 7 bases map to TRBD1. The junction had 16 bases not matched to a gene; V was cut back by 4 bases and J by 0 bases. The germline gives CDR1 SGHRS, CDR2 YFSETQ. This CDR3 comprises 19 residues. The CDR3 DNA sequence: TGCGCCAGCAGCCAAAGGGCTCCAGGGGGTACCCTAGCCAAAAACATTCAGTACTTC. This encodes CASSQRAPGGTLAKNIQYF.